One T cell receptor (beta chain) is described in this entry. As yet, its antigen is unknown. Trimming took 5 bases from V and 5 from J, leaving 18 bases between them. This CDR3 has 15 residues. The TCR beta libraries were generated through quantitative 5'-RACE incorporating molecular barcodes. TCRdb analysed the 5' RACE reads with MiXCR anew, one entry per CDR3 protein. The table includes around 770,000 distinct CDR3 sequences, about 10% detected once. The data were obtained in a study of CD8 T cells in ankylosing spondylitis. Study observations and caveats: The study identified a TCR beta motif of under ten highly homologous variants that appeared characteristic of ankylosing spondylitis blood.

The sequenced material came from blood, either unsorted or a sorted T cell fraction (not recorded which). The J gene is TRBJ1-2, the V gene TRBV12-3 or TRBV12-4; D ambiguous. The receptor comes from a male donor with ankylosing spondylitis. Here the CDR3 DNA reads TGTGCCAGCAGTCCAACCGGGTCTACGGGGTATGGCTACACCTTC. The encoded protein is CASSPTGSTGYGYTF.